These 11 T cell receptor beta chains originate from one sample sequenced in a study of cytomegalovirus exposure and HLA in healthy donors. The assay was immunoSEQ multiplex PCR, and TCRdb's table has in-frame clones only and misses some. The sample includes around 300,000 clones, roughly 88% of them seen just once. The sample comprised PBMCs. All receptors come from a young man in good health and CMV-seronegative.

The chain links TRBV13 to TRBJ2-2, with 10 bases identical to TRBD2. The CDR3 runs 16 residues. CDR1 PRHDT and CDR2 FYEKMQ come from the germline V gene (reference sequence). The trim removed 2 bases at V and 1 base at J, leaving 1 base unmatched. In DNA, the CDR3 is TGTGCCAGCAGCTTAAGGACTAGCGGGAACACCGGGGAGCTGTTTTTT. Translated, it gives CASSLRTSGNTGELFF.

This clone turned up a few times. The V call is TRBV7-9, the J call TRBJ2-7, with 9 bases matching TRBD1. This CDR3 is built from 15 residues. CDR1 is SEHNR and CDR2 is FQNEAQ in the germline V gene (reference sequence). Trimming took 5 bases from V and 4 from J; bases not matched to a gene: 9. This CDR3 reads CASSPIPGQGYEQYF. Here the CDR3 DNA reads TGTGCCAGCAGCCCAATCCCGGGACAGGGATACGAGCAGTACTTC.

The chain couples TRBV6-6 to TRBJ2-7; 8 positions agree with TRBD1. Germline trimming cut 6 bases from V and 5 bases from J; bases unmatched to any gene: 12. Looked up from germline, CDR1 is MNHNY and CDR2 is SVGAGI (reference sequence). CDR3 length: 15 amino acids. The CDR3 protein is CASSPVGTGRNEQYF. The CDR3 DNA is TGTGCCAGCAGCCCCGTAGGGACAGGTCGAAACGAGCAGTACTTC.

This rearrangement joins TRBV2 to TRBJ1-1, with D tentatively TRBD1 (5 bases). V lost 5 bases, J lost 4 bases, and 14 bases lay in between. The CDR3 extends over 14 amino acids. Germline loops: CDR1 SNHLY, CDR2 FYNNEI. CDR3 bases: TGTGCCAGCAGTATATTGGGGGGAGGCACTGAAGCTTTCTTT. Amino acid sequence: CASSILGGGTEAFF.

The J gene is TRBJ1-4, the V gene TRBV5-1, with TRBD1 matching 7 bases. J was trimmed by 7 bases and V by 0 bases; bases with no gene match: 6. Germline V gene sequence: CDR1 SGHRS, CDR2 YFSETQ. This CDR3 is built from 15 residues. Here the CDR3 DNA reads TGCGCCAGCAGCTTGGCCGACAGGGCGTCTGAAAAACTGTTTTTT. This codes for CASSLADRASEKLFF.

The genes are TRBV5-1 and TRBJ1-2, with a possible D match to TRBD1 (5 bases). The length of the CDR3 is 15 residues. Between the trimmed V and J ends, which lost 0 bases and 5 bases, there was a span of 14 bases. The V gene's germline CDR1 is SGHRS and CDR2 YFSETQ. The DNA for the CDR3 is TGCGCCAGCAGCTTGGTATTCGGCGGGGCTTATGGCTACACCTTC. This encodes CASSLVFGGAYGYTF.

The chain joins TRBV6-1 to TRBJ2-1; D is possibly TRBD1 (5 bases). The CDR3 loop spans 13 amino acids. CDR1 and CDR2 (germline): MNHNS, SASEGT. V lost 7 bases and J 6 bases, leaving 13 bases between the germline ends. Here the CDR3 DNA reads TGTGCCAGCATTAAGCCAAGGGGCAATGAGCAGTTCTTC. Translation: CASIKPRGNEQFF.

This clone showed up just a few times. The rearrangement uses TRBV6-4 and TRBJ1-2; 11 bases align to TRBD1. V shed 2 bases and J 8 bases; nucleotides not matched to a gene: 4. The CDR3 totals 14 residues. In germline, CDR1 is MRHNA, CDR2 SNTAGT. DNA for the CDR3: TGTGCCAGCAGTGACGGGACAGGGGGTAGCGGCTACACCTTC. Its protein is CASSDGTGGSGYTF.

This clone was seen only a few times. The V and J genes are TRBV5-4 and TRBJ2-2, with D tentatively TRBD2 (6 bases). In germline, CDR1 is SGHNT, CDR2 YYREEE (reference sequence). V was shortened by 3 bases and J by 8 bases, with 14 bases between the two germline ends. CDR3 length: 14 amino acids. DNA for the CDR3: TGTGCCAGCAGCTCGGGACTTCAGCAAGGGGAGCTGTTTTTT. This encodes CASSSGLQQGELFF.

This clone was counted a few times. The genes are TRBV2 and TRBJ2-7, with D tentatively TRBD1 (7 bases). CDR1 SNHLY and CDR2 FYNNEI come from the germline V gene. The V and J ends lost 7 bases and 2 bases respectively, with 18 bases between them. The CDR3 consists of 15 residues. As DNA, the CDR3 is TGTGCCAGCACCCTGCAGGGGGGCAGCACCTACGAGCAGTACTTC. This translates into CASTLQGGSTYEQYF.

The chain joins TRBV5-1 to TRBJ2-7, with D possibly matching TRBD1 (6 bases). The CDR3 covers 14 residues. V dropped 2 bases and J dropped 2 bases, with 11 bases sitting between them. CDR1 is SGHRS and CDR2 is YFSETQ in the germline V gene. The CDR3 DNA reads TGCGCCAGCAGCTTACAGGGCTCTCCCTACGAGCAGTACTTC. It specifies CASSLQGSPYEQYF.